Each of the 31 T cell receptor beta chains below was sequenced from the same sample in a study of blood T cell repertoires in COVID-19. Assay: immunoSEQ multiplex PCR; the TCRdb copy retains only in-frame clones and omits some. The sample carries some 260,000 clones, 75% to 90% recorded once. The sequencing input was PBMCs or T cells enriched from blood (not recorded which). Receptor source: a man between 40 and 49 years old who had recovered from COVID-19.

In its sample, this clone was seen once. The chain combines TRBV5-4 with TRBJ2-5; TRBD2 agrees at 12 bases. The length of the CDR3 is 16 residues. Trimming took 4 bases from V and 5 from J; bases not matched to a gene: 9. Germline V gene lookup returns CDR1 SGHNT and CDR2 YYREEE (reference sequence). The CDR3 reads CASSKASGGVLETQYF. The CDR3 region has the DNA TGTGCCAGCAGCAAAGCTAGCGGGGGGGTCCTGGAGACCCAGTACTTC.

The V and J genes are TRBV7-9 and TRBJ1-3; D might be TRBD1 (6 bases). Trimming cost V 10 bases and J 1 base, with 11 bases left between them. In germline, CDR1 is SEHNR, CDR2 FQNEAQ (reference sequence). CDR3 length equals 13 residues. The CDR3 loop reads CAIEQGSGNTIYF. Written as DNA, the CDR3 is TGTGCCATCGAGCAGGGGTCTGGAAACACCATATATTTT.

The chain uses TRBV11-2 and TRBJ1-1; 7 nucleotides align to TRBD1. The CDR3 spans 15 residues. V dropped 5 bases and J dropped 3; count of bases not matched to a gene: 9. Germline CDR1 SGHAT, CDR2 FQNNGV. The CDR3 region has the DNA TGTGCCAGCAGCCCCAACGACAGGGTCGACACTGAAGCTTTCTTT. It is translated as CASSPNDRVDTEAFF.

The chain employs TRBV7-8 and TRBJ1-3; D not resolved. V lost 8 bases and J 0 bases, leaving 14 bases between the germline ends. Germline V gene data show CDR1 as SGHVS and CDR2 as FQNEAQ. This CDR3 has 15 residues. The CDR3 protein is CASLSSPTSGNTIYF. CDR3 DNA sequence: TGTGCCAGCCTCTCGAGTCCAACCTCTGGAAACACCATATATTTT.

This clone was seen only once. The CDR3 region has the DNA TGCAGCGTTCCCGGGGACAGGGGGCGGGCAGATACGCAGTATTTT. Its protein product is CSVPGDRGRADTQYF. J is TRBJ2-3 and V is TRBV29-1; 12 nucleotides align to TRBD1. The length of the CDR3 is 15 residues. Looked up from germline, CDR1 is SQVTM and CDR2 is ANQGSEA. J gave up 4 bases and V 5 bases, and 7 bases lay outside the gene matches.

This rearrangement joins TRBV7-9 to TRBJ2-3; TRBD2 is a possible D gene (6 bases). CDR3 size: 16 residues. Germline V gene lookup returns CDR1 SEHNR and CDR2 FQNEAQ (reference sequence). Between the trimmed V and J ends, which lost 5 bases and 4 bases, there was a span of 19 bases. The CDR3 DNA reads as TGTGCCAGCAGCCCCCTCCTAGCGCCCCCACCAGATACGCAGTATTTT. Translated: CASSPLLAPPPDTQYF.

In this sample, this clone turned up once. The chain links TRBV13 to TRBJ1-1, with D hard to call. The CDR3 contains 12 residues. V lost 2 bases and J 6 bases, leaving 7 bases between the germline ends. Germline V gene lookup returns CDR1 PRHDT and CDR2 FYEKMQ (reference sequence). Written as DNA, the CDR3 is TGTGCCAGCAGCTTACGAGTAGCTGAAGCTTTCTTT. Protein sequence: CASSLRVAEAFF. Variable domain in full (rest from reference TRBV13 and TRBJ1-1): AAGVIQSPRHLIKEKRETATLKCYPIPRHDTVYWYQQGPGQDPQFLISFYEKMQSDKGSIPDRFSAQQFSDYHSELNMSSLELGDSALYFCASSLRVAEAFFGQGTRLTVV.

This chain connects TRBV6-2 or TRBV6-3 to TRBJ2-7, with 7 nucleotides matching TRBD1. The CDR3 sequence is 14 residues long. V shed 5 bases, J shed 7 bases, and the junction held 11 bases outside the gene matches. Germline V CDR1 and CDR2: MNHEY, SVGEGT. The CDR3 region is CASSTTGPLREQYF. In DNA form, the CDR3 reads TGTGCCAGCAGTACGACAGGGCCCCTACGAGAGCAGTACTTC.

The rearrangement links TRBV19 to TRBJ2-5, with 14 bases aligning to TRBD2. The V gene's germline CDR1 is LNHDA and CDR2 SQIVND (reference sequence). The CDR3 sequence is 19 residues long. J gave up 1 base and V 5 bases, and 12 bases lay outside the gene matches. This CDR3 is CASSYGGLAGGFLQETQYF. DNA of the CDR3: TGTGCCAGTAGTTACGGAGGACTAGCGGGAGGATTCCTCCAAGAGACCCAGTACTTC.

The chain couples TRBV27 to TRBJ2-2, with 10 positions matching TRBD1. The CDR3 contains 21 residues. Germline CDR1 is MNHEY and CDR2 is SMNVEV (reference sequence). With 3 bases clipped from V and 0 bases from J, the junction kept 16 bases outside the gene matches. The CDR3 region has the DNA TGTGCCAGCAGTTTCCCCGGGACAGGGGTATCCCGGGGGGCGAACACCGGGGAGCTGTTTTTT. This gives the protein CASSFPGTGVSRGANTGELFF.

J is TRBJ2-2 and V is TRBV9; 9 nucleotides agree with TRBD2. The CDR3 sequence is 16 residues long. V shed 0 bases, J shed 6 bases, and the junction held 6 bases outside the gene matches. Germline lookup yields CDR1 SGDLS and CDR2 YYNGEE. CDR3 sequence: CASSVGVLAGAGELFF. CDR3 nucleotide sequence: TGTGCCAGCAGCGTAGGGGTACTAGCGGGTGCCGGGGAGCTGTTTTTT.

V usage is TRBV18 and J usage is TRBJ2-5, with TRBD1 matching 7 bases. This CDR3 contains 14 residues. Germline-derived CDR1 and CDR2 are KGHSH and LQKENI. Trimming removed 6 bases from V and 3 bases from J; junction bases left unmatched: 7. The CDR3 is CASSQGQRKETQYF. The CDR3 bases are TGTGCCAGCTCTCAGGGACAGAGGAAAGAGACCCAGTACTTC.

This clone showed up just a few times. This rearrangement joins TRBV7-6 to TRBJ2-3, with TRBD2 identical over 12 bases. The germline gives CDR1 SGHVS, CDR2 FNYEAQ. This CDR3 comprises 18 residues. Trimming removed 2 bases from V and 0 bases from J; junction bases left unmatched: 6. CDR3 residues: CASSLTTSGGMSTDTQYF. The CDR3 DNA follows: TGTGCCAGCAGCTTAACAACTAGCGGGGGGATGAGCACAGATACGCAGTATTTT.

CDR3 residues: CASSLITLGGLLAGASYEQYF. CDR3 sequence (DNA): TGTGCCAGCAGTTTAATAACCCTCGGGGGCCTCCTAGCGGGAGCGAGCTACGAGCAGTACTTC. This sequence joins TRBV28 and TRBJ2-7, with TRBD2 matching over 10 bases. The germline V gene encodes CDR1 MDHEN and CDR2 SYDVKM. The V segment lost 2 bases and the J segment 3 bases; nucleotides outside the gene matches: 22. The CDR3 extends over 21 amino acids.

This clone occurred once. The chain employs TRBV27 and TRBJ1-2; 7 bases agree with TRBD1. The CDR3 contains 14 residues. Germline assignment: CDR1 MNHEY and CDR2 SMNVEV (reference sequence). Trimming cost V 0 bases and J 8 bases; bases outside gene matches: 6. The CDR3 loop reads CASSLSTGFGGYTF. CDR3 sequence (DNA): TGTGCCAGCAGTTTATCGACAGGGTTCGGGGGCTACACCTTC.

About this clone: A single base separates this from a much larger clone, so it may be a read error. Additional DNA sequences in this sample encode the identical CDR3. V gene TRBV5-6 combines with J gene TRBJ1-1; D is unresolved. The CDR3 extends over 12 amino acids. Germline V CDR1 and CDR2: SGHDT, YYEEEE. V lost 1 base to trimming and J lost 5 bases, with 6 bases between them. The CDR3 spells CASSLRGTEAFF. The CDR3 DNA follows: TGTGCCAGCAGCTTGAGAGGGACTGAAGCTTTCTTT.

DNA of the CDR3: TGTGCCAGCAGTTACGCGGGACGACCCTACGAGCAGTACTTC. Translated, it gives CASSYAGRPYEQYF. The V call is TRBV6-2 or TRBV6-3, the J call TRBJ2-7, with a weak D call TRBD2 (6 bases). Germline V gene data show CDR1 as MNHEY and CDR2 as SVGEGT. The CDR3 covers 14 residues. Trimming took 2 bases from V and 2 from J, leaving 10 bases between them.

The rearrangement joins TRBV7-3 to TRBJ2-7; TRBD2 aligns across 8 bases. The CDR3 is made up of 16 amino acids. Germline CDR1 and CDR2: SGHTA and FQGTGA. The trim removed 0 bases at V and 5 bases at J, leaving 9 bases unmatched. CDR3: CASSLTGSGSYHEQYF. For the CDR3, the DNA is TGTGCCAGCAGCTTAACGGGGAGCGGGAGTTACCACGAGCAGTACTTC.

The chain joins TRBV5-4 to TRBJ2-3, with D tentatively TRBD2 (5 bases). V was cut by 4 bases and J by 2 bases, with 11 bases left in between. Germline V CDR1 and CDR2: SGHNT, YYREEE (reference sequence). The CDR3 loop spans 14 amino acids. CDR3: CASSRAGSTDTQYF. DNA of the CDR3: TGTGCCAGCAGCCGTGCGGGCTCCACAGATACGCAGTATTTT. Full variable domain (outside the CDR3, taken from reference TRBV5-4 and TRBJ2-3): ETGVTQSPTHLIKTRGQQVTLRCSSQSGHNTVSWYQQALGQGPQFIFQYYREEENGRGNFPPRFSGLQFPNYSSELNVNALELDDSALYLCASSRAGSTDTQYFGPGTRLTVL.

CDR3: CASRKSNFAEAFF. The CDR3 DNA follows: TGTGCCAGCAGAAAAAGCAATTTCGCTGAAGCTTTCTTT. This chain connects TRBV6-5 to TRBJ1-1, with D unresolved. CDR1 is MNHEY and CDR2 is SVGAGI in the germline V gene. The CDR3 spans 13 residues. The V gene lost 6 bases and the J gene lost 6 bases, with 14 bases spanning the gap.

This clone turned up a few times. The rearrangement uses TRBV19 and TRBJ2-7; TRBD2 is a possible D gene (6 bases). CDR3 length equals 14 residues. From germline, CDR1 is LNHDA and CDR2 SQIVND (reference sequence). Trimming took 5 bases from V and 5 from J, leaving 16 bases between them. As DNA, the CDR3 is TGTGCCAGTAGTTCGCGGGACTCCCCAAACGAGCAGTACTTC. It yields the protein CASSSRDSPNEQYF.

V gene TRBV25-1 combines with J gene TRBJ2-1, with 11 bases aligning to TRBD2. V trimming: 5 bases; J trimming: 5 bases; junction bases outside the gene matches: 8. The CDR3 sequence is 16 residues long. Per germline, CDR1 MGHDK and CDR2 SYGVNS. The CDR3 sequence: CASSPTGLAGNNEQFF. The CDR3 bases are TGTGCCAGCAGTCCTACCGGACTAGCGGGCAACAATGAGCAGTTCTTC.

The chain joins TRBV3-1 (or the pseudogene TRBV3-2) to TRBJ2-5; the match to TRBD2 covers 11 bases. The junction had 6 bases not matched to a gene; V was cut back by 2 bases and J by 1 base. The CDR3 has 17 residues. CDR1 is LGHDT and CDR2 is YNNKEL in the germline V gene (reference sequence). In nucleotides, the CDR3 is TGTGCCAGCAGCCAAATGTCCGGGACTAGCGGCCAAGAGACCCAGTACTTC. It translates to CASSQMSGTSGQETQYF.

In this sample, this clone turned up a few times. The V call is TRBV6-2 or TRBV6-3, the J call TRBJ1-2; a possible D gene is TRBD1 (5 bases). This CDR3 contains 18 residues. The V gene's germline CDR1 is MNHEY and CDR2 SVGEGT. V was clipped by 0 bases and J by 1 base, with 18 bases between them. The CDR3 bases are TGTGCCAGCAGTTACTCGAAGGCAGGGAACCCCCTTAACTATGGCTACACCTTC. This sequence encodes CASSYSKAGNPLNYGYTF.

This clone was recorded only once. The chain combines TRBV19 with TRBJ1-2; 8 bases line up with TRBD1. CDR1 is LNHDA and CDR2 is SQIVND in the germline V gene (reference sequence). This CDR3 comprises 14 residues. V lost 5 bases to trimming and J lost 4 bases; unmatched junction nucleotides: 6. CDR3 region: CASSSRDRPYGYTF. The DNA for the CDR3 is TGTGCCAGTAGTTCCCGGGACAGGCCCTATGGCTACACCTTC.

This clone was observed a single time. The CDR3 sequence: CASSPLFMGERGGFYNEQFF. The CDR3 coding sequence is TGTGCCAGCAGTCCCCTTTTCATGGGGGAGCGGGGGGGCTTCTACAATGAGCAGTTCTTC. This sequence joins TRBV4-2 and TRBJ2-1; 10 nucleotides match TRBD2. CDR3 length: 20 amino acids. Germline trimming cut 6 bases from V and 3 bases from J; bases unmatched to any gene: 20. CDR1 is LGHNA and CDR2 is YNFKEQ in the germline V gene.

V gene TRBV4-2 combines with J gene TRBJ2-5; tentative D call: TRBD2 (5 bases). V shed 0 bases and J shed 4 bases, with 18 bases lying between them. Germline-derived CDR1 and CDR2 are LGHNA and YNFKEQ. The CDR3 consists of 17 residues. Here the CDR3 DNA reads TGTGCCAGCAGCCAAGAGGCCGGGCTAGCCTCAACAGAGACCCAGTACTTC. The encoded protein is CASSQEAGLASTETQYF.

The chain combines TRBV5-1 with TRBJ1-2, with a weak D call TRBD1 (5 bases). The CDR3 is made up of 16 amino acids. Between the trimmed V and J ends, which lost 0 bases and 2 bases, there was a span of 14 bases. CDR1 and CDR2 (germline): SGHRS, YFSETQ. CDR3 protein: CASSLGWGFGNYGYTF. CDR3 sequence (DNA): TGCGCCAGCAGCTTGGGGTGGGGCTTTGGGAACTATGGCTACACCTTC. The entire variable domain, with the rest obtained from reference TRBV5-1 and TRBJ1-2, is as follows: KAGVTQTPRYLIKTRGQQVTLSCSPISGHRSVSWYQQTPGQGLQFLFEYFSETQRNKGNFPGRFSGRQFSNSRSEMNVSTLELGDSALYLCASSLGWGFGNYGYTFGSGTRLTVV.

V is TRBV6-5 and J is TRBJ2-7; 7 nucleotides line up with TRBD1. After removal of 7 bases from V and 3 bases from J, the junction contained 12 bases not matched to a gene. This CDR3 region has 15 residues. Germline values: CDR1 MNHEY, CDR2 SVGAGI. The CDR3 region is CASTQGSRFGYEQYF. CDR3 bases: TGTGCCAGCACACAGGGGAGCAGGTTTGGCTACGAGCAGTACTTC.

The chain has TRBV28 and TRBJ2-1, with 7 bases identical to TRBD2. V dropped 2 bases and J dropped 7; count of bases not matched to a gene: 14. The CDR3 consists of 17 residues. Germline V CDR1 and CDR2: MDHEN, SYDVKM. CDR3 residues: CASSLPLTGTGGNEQFF. In DNA, the CDR3 is TGTGCCAGCAGTTTACCGCTTACAGGAACCGGGGGGAATGAGCAGTTCTTC. Using reference TRBV28 and TRBJ2-1 for the parts outside the CDR3, the full variable domain is DVKVTQSSRYLVKRTGEKVFLECVQDMDHENMFWYRQDPGLGLRLIYFSYDVKMKEKGDIPEGYSVSREKKERFSLILESASTNQTSMYLCASSLPLTGTGGNEQFFGPGTRLTVL.

The chain links TRBV27 to TRBJ2-2; 10 nucleotides agree with TRBD1. J lost 4 bases, V lost 3 bases, and 2 bases had no gene match. The CDR3 consists of 15 residues. Germline loops: CDR1 MNHEY, CDR2 SMNVEV (reference sequence). The CDR3: CASSFGQGGTGELFF. Here the CDR3 DNA reads TGTGCCAGCAGTTTCGGACAGGGGGGCACCGGGGAGCTGTTTTTT.